The text below deals with one T cell receptor beta chain. Its antigen is not identified. These data are taken from a study of CXCR3-negative and CXCR3-positive naive CD8 T cells. Study-level findings and limits: TRB CDR3s of CXCR3-positive naive cells were more hydrophobic than those of CXCR3-negative naive cells.

Each TRB cDNA library was prepared by 5' RACE (with UMI labels). TCRdb processed the 5' RACE reads again and assigns one entry to each CDR3 protein, with no DNA. This table lists under 150,000 distinct CDR3 sequences. Germline V gene data show CDR1 as SEHNR and CDR2 as FQNEAQ (reference sequence). The length of the CDR3 is 15 residues. This sequence was found in a human donor in good health. Some clones in this sample may be carry-over from other donors' samples. The sample was naive CXCR3+ CD8+ T cells from blood. Subset indicated: CD45RO-CCR7+CD27+CD95- naive CD8+ T cells expressing CXCR3 (TNR3+). V is TRBV7-9 and J is TRBJ2-3; there is no DNA to check the TCRdb D call of TRBD2. CDR3 residues: CASSLSWTDTDTQYF.